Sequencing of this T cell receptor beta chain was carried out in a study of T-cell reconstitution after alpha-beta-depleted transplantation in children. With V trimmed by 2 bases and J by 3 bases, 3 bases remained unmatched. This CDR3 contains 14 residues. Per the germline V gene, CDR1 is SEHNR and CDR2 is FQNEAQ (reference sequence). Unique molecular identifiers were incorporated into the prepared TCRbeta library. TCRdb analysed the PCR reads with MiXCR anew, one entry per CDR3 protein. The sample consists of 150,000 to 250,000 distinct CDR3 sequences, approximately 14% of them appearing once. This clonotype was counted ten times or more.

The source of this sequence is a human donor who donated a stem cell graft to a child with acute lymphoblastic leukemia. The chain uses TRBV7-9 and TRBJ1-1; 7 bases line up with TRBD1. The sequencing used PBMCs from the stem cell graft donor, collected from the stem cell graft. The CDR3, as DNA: TGTGCCAGCAGCTTACGGGACAGCTACACTGAAGCTTTCTTT. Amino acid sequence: CASSLRDSYTEAFF.